This entry describes one T cell receptor beta chain. Judged by its sample share, this clone qualifies as medium-sized (0.01 to 0.1%). Its antigen remains undetermined. No quality values exist for individual bases; no much larger clone is one base distant. Other nucleotide sequences in the sample specify the same CDR3. TCR CDR3 regions were amplified from genomic DNA by multiplex PCR using the deep immunoSEQ assay. Extracted genomic DNA from each cell subset was distributed evenly across all wells of several immunoSEQ 96-well plates, and each plate was treated as a replicate. Each replicate PCR for sorted subsets received roughly 0.2 ug genomic DNA, equal to roughly 30,000 T cell genomes. Purified libraries were measured with a Qubit 3.0 fluorometer, size-checked on a Bioanalyzer 2100, and measured again with the KAPA Library Quantification kit. A separate single-read 150-cycle Illumina NextSeq 550 flow cell was used to sequence each immunoSEQ 96-well plate. For the original study's pipeline: Because the immunoSEQ output included only junctional sequences and no quality scores, the filtering could not be the same as the filtering used for full-length reads. Sequences were annotated with PyIR, a Python wrapper for IgBLAST v1.9, using IMGT germline references to assign V/J genes and CDR3. Reads were removed for weak V/J assignments (E-value above 1e-6), missing CDR3, stop codons, out-of-frame junctions, or ambiguous translated residues. A V3J clonotype was defined by an identical inferred V gene, J gene, and CDR3 amino acid sequence. Percentage overlap between repertoires was calculated by dividing the number of shared unique clonotypes by the size of the smaller repertoire. Repertoire richness was assessed with RTK rarefaction, the Chao1 estimator, and Recon v2.1 estimates of unobserved clonotypes. Generation probabilities for all TCRbeta clonotypes obtained by the gDNA method from a few donors were computed using OLGA. Entries here come from immuneACCESS through TCRdb and include only in-frame sequences with V and J called. Some clones fail to appear in such tables; in the studies checked, an unresolved V gene covers under half of the shortfall, and the cause of the remainder is unknown. The V and J calls and clone size come from that table; D and trimming were worked out from the DNA. The sample table records under 1,100,000 clones; 78% of these occur just once. The ten largest account for roughly 0.62% of the sample.

The donors were healthy, HIV-negative adults with no recently reported acute infections or vaccinations. Every donor was a Caucasian adult residing in Nashville, Tennessee, USA. CD4+ T cells were enriched by magnetic negative selection; naive cells were then positively selected on CD45RA, and the negative fraction formed the memory subset. Blood was obtained by leukapheresis, after which PBMCs were separated by Ficoll-Histopaque density gradient centrifugation and cryopreserved in liquid nitrogen vapor phase. Analytical flow cytometry was used to check the purity and quantity of each magnetically sorted T cell population. From each sorted fraction, genomic DNA was isolated and quantified by UV absorbance on a Nanodrop 2000c. The V end gives up 1 base and the J end 2 bases, leaving 2 bases in the junction not matched to a gene. CDR1 and CDR2 are drawn from the germline V gene: MGHRA, YSYEKL. Including the terminal cysteine and phenylalanine, the CDR3 comprises 14 residues. CDR3 DNA only is kept here, 42 bases in frame from base 1.

This specimen comes from a study of shared clonotypes between healthy human individuals (dated by TCRdb to the early 2020s). About the full investigation: A few men and a couple of women, aged 18 to 49 years, made up the cohort. To increase sequencing depth and limit assay-specific biases, different laboratories used diverse techniques to prepare libraries and sequence TCR repertoires. For each donor, three plates each were used for CD4 naive and CD4 memory, two plates were used for CD8 naive, and one plate was used for CD8 memory. Blood TCR repertoires of roughly 5 healthy adults were deeply sequenced to estimate repertoire size and the extent of clonotype sharing between individuals. Per donor, leukapheresis produced somewhere between about 0.8 and 9 billion PBMCs.

Paper-wide results and their limitations: When a handful of donors were compared, the shared fraction of clonotypes was around 4.6% for naive CD4, around 3.6% for naive CD8, 2.3% for memory CD4, and 0.3% to 0.5% for memory CD8. Naive subsets generally had larger estimated clonotype richness than memory subsets did. Based on pairwise subsampling, the degree of clonotype sharing among donors was expected to be affected by sequencing depth. Compared with non-shared clonotypes, clonotypes shared by all four sorted-subset donors had higher generation probabilities. Even with the large sequencing depth, rarefaction of the sorted-subset datasets indicated that sequencing was incomplete. Sampling was restricted to blood, and TCR repertoires in tissues likely differ from the TCR repertoires found in blood. Because the study included only a small number of donors, the genetic and exposure-history diversity represented was limited.

The V and J genes are TRBV4-1 and TRBJ2-7; 7 middle bases align to TRBD1. The sequencing input was memory CD4+ T cells from PBMCs. The cell subset or site label, as the study defines it: CD45RA-negative fraction. The source of this sequence is a man aged 18 to 30 in good health. Some clones in this sample may be carry-over from other donors' samples. CDR3 sequence: CASSQGTGPYEQYF. The nucleotide sequence is TGCGCCAGCAGCCAAGGGACAGGTCCCTACGAGCAGTACTTC.